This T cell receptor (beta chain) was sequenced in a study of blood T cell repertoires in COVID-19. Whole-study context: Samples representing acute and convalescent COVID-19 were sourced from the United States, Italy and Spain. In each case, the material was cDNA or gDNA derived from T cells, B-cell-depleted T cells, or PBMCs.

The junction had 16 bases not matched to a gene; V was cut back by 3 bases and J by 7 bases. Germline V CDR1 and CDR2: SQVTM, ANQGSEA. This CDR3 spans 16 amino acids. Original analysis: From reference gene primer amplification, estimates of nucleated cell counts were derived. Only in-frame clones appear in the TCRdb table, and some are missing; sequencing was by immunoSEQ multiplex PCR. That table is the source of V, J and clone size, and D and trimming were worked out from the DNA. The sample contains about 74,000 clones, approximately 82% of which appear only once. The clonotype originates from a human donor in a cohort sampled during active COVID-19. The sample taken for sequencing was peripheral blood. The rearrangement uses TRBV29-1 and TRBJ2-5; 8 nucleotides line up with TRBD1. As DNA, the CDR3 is TGCAGCGTTGAGTCAGGGGGCGGAGAAAAAGGGGGGACCCAGTACTTC. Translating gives CSVESGGGEKGGTQYF.